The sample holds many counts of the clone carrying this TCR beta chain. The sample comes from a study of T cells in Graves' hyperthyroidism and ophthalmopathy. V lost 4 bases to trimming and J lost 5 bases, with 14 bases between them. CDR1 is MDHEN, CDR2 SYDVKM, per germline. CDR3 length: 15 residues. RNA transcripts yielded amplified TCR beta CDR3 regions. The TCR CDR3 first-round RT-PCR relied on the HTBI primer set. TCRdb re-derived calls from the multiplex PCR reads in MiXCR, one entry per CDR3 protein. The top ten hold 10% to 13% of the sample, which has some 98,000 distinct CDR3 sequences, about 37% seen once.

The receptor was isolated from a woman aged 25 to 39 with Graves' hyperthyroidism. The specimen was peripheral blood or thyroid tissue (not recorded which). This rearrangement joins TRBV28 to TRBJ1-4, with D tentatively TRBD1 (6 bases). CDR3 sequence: CASSSRQAFNEKLFF. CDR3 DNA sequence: TGTGCCAGCAGTTCAAGACAGGCCTTCAATGAAAAACTGTTTTTT.